A single sample gave rise to the 28 T cell receptor beta chains below, sequenced in a study of cytomegalovirus exposure and HLA in healthy donors. With 60 Vbeta and 13 Jbeta primers, the PCR was carried out. Using immunoSEQ multiplex PCR, the repertoire was profiled, and TCRdb retains in-frame clones only, with some absent. The sample holds approximately 110,000 clones, 70% to 80% seen once. The source material was PBMCs. The receptors were sampled from a woman aged 40-49 years in good health and CMV-seropositive.

The rearrangement joins TRBV29-1 to TRBJ2-3; the D is unclear. Germline V gene lookup returns CDR1 SQVTM and CDR2 ANQGSEA. Trimming took 5 bases from V and 4 from J, leaving 13 bases between them. CDR3 length: 13 amino acids. CDR3 in DNA: TGCAGCGTTTCGAGGAGACCCGCAGATACGCAGTATTTT. This gives the protein CSVSRRPADTQYF.

The chain joins TRBV9 to TRBJ1-2; D remains unclear. Germline loops: CDR1 SGDLS, CDR2 YYNGEE. V lost 0 bases, J lost 0 bases, and 3 bases lay in between. The CDR3 spans 13 residues. The CDR3 reads CASSVDTNYGYTF. CDR3 sequence (DNA): TGTGCCAGCAGCGTAGATACTAACTATGGCTACACCTTC.

This chain links TRBV7-8 with TRBJ1-5; TRBD1 matches at 7 bases. Looked up from germline, CDR1 is SGHVS and CDR2 is FQNEAQ. The CDR3 sequence is 16 residues long. The trim removed 5 bases at V and 2 bases at J, leaving 9 bases unmatched. The CDR3 sequence is CASSPTRGTGNQPQHF. The CDR3 nucleotides are TGTGCCAGCAGCCCTACCAGGGGGACCGGCAATCAGCCCCAGCATTTT.

V usage is TRBV6-6 and J usage is TRBJ2-3; no definite D call. CDR1 is MNHNY, CDR2 SVGAGI, per germline (reference sequence). Trimming cost V 4 bases and J 2 bases, with 4 bases left between them. CDR3 length: 12 residues. Here the CDR3 reads CASSFITDTQYF. DNA of the CDR3: TGTGCCAGCAGTTTCATCACAGATACGCAGTATTTT.

The chain combines TRBV4-1 with TRBJ2-1, with D maybe TRBD2 (6 bases). V lost 4 bases and J lost 12, with 13 bases in between. CDR3 length equals 12 residues. Germline V gene lookup returns CDR1 MGHRA and CDR2 YSYEKL. The CDR3 DNA sequence: TGCGCCAGCAGCCCAACGGGAGATGCGCAGTTCTTC. Translation: CASSPTGDAQFF.

The rearrangement joins TRBV5-1 to TRBJ1-1; the D gene is possibly TRBD1 (6 bases). CDR1 is SGHRS, CDR2 YFSETQ, per germline. The germline V and J ends were trimmed by 0 bases and 6 bases, with 15 bases remaining between them. The CDR3 sequence is 15 residues long. CDR3 coding DNA: TGCGCCAGCAGCTTGGCCGTACAGGGAGGGGCTGAAGCTTTCTTT. Translation gives CASSLAVQGGAEAFF. Complete variable domain (other parts from reference TRBV5-1 and TRBJ1-1): KAGVTQTPRYLIKTRGQQVTLSCSPISGHRSVSWYQQTPGQGLQFLFEYFSETQRNKGNFPGRFSGRQFSNSRSEMNVSTLELGDSALYLCASSLAVQGGAEAFFGQGTRLTVV.

The chain is built from TRBV5-1 and TRBJ2-1; D perhaps matches TRBD1 (6 bases). CDR1 SGHRS and CDR2 YFSETQ come from the germline V gene. The CDR3 runs 17 residues. The V end was cut by 0 bases, the J end by 1 base, with 14 bases between. The CDR3 here is CASSLEPGQGSYNEQFF. Written as DNA, the CDR3 is TGCGCCAGCAGCTTGGAACCGGGACAAGGGTCCTACAATGAGCAGTTCTTC.

This chain links TRBV19 with TRBJ2-7, with TRBD2 identical over 15 bases. Germline V gene lookup returns CDR1 LNHDA and CDR2 SQIVND (reference sequence). This CDR3 has 18 residues. V lost 7 bases, J lost 0 bases, and 10 bases stayed unmatched. The CDR3 region has the DNA TGTGCCAGTACCCCACCGGGACTAGCGGGAGGCAGCTCCTACGAGCAGTACTTC. Protein sequence: CASTPPGLAGGSSYEQYF.

The chain carries TRBV7-2 and TRBJ2-6; TRBD1 aligns across 8 bases. The CDR3 length is 17 residues. CDR1 is SGHTA, CDR2 FQGNSA, per germline. With 2 bases clipped from V and 0 bases from J, the junction kept 3 bases outside the gene matches. DNA of the CDR3: TGTGCCAGCAGCTTAAGGGACAGGTACTCTGGGGCCAACGTCCTGACTTTC. Encoded protein: CASSLRDRYSGANVLTF.

This clone was picked up a small number of times. J is TRBJ1-1 and V is TRBV2, with TRBD1 matching 8 bases. In germline, CDR1 is SNHLY, CDR2 FYNNEI. Trimming at V came to 5 bases and at J to 4 bases, leaving 6 bases not matched to a gene. This CDR3 has 14 amino acids. CDR3 nucleotide sequence: TGTGCCAGCAGTTCGCAGGGGGCGGGCACTGAAGCTTTCTTT. Translating gives CASSSQGAGTEAFF. The variable domain in full, with the rest retrieved from reference TRBV2 and TRBJ1-1, is EPEVTQTPSHQVTQMGQEVILRCVPISNHLYFYWYRQILGQKVEFLVSFYNNEISEKSEIFDDQFSVERPDGSNFTLKIRSTKLEDSAMYFCASSSQGAGTEAFFGQGTRLTVV.

The J gene is TRBJ2-4, the V gene TRBV2, with D possibly being TRBD2 (5 bases). The germline V and J ends were trimmed by 6 bases and 6 bases, with 9 bases remaining between them. Germline CDR1 is SNHLY and CDR2 is FYNNEI. This CDR3 region has 12 residues. The CDR3 DNA follows: TGTGCCAGCAGCCTAGCAACAAACATTCAGTACTTC. Protein product: CASSLATNIQYF.

This clone has more than one count but fewer than ten. The chain combines TRBV30 with TRBJ2-2; D may be TRBD2 (6 bases). Trimming stripped 6 bases from V and 5 bases from J, with 25 bases between. Germline V lookup: CDR1 GTSNPN, CDR2 SVGIG (reference sequence). This CDR3 spans 17 amino acids. The CDR3: CACEYGGNPPRTGELFF. In DNA form, the CDR3 reads TGTGCCTGCGAATATGGCGGGAACCCCCCGAGGACCGGGGAGCTGTTTTTT.

The chain employs TRBV5-1 and TRBJ2-2, with TRBD1 matching 10 bases. With 1 base clipped from V and 5 bases from J, the junction kept 2 bases outside the gene matches. The germline gives CDR1 SGHRS, CDR2 YFSETQ. The CDR3 extends over 15 amino acids. DNA for the CDR3: TGCGCCAGCAGCTTGTTGGGACAGGGGACCGGGGAGCTGTTTTTT. Translation gives CASSLLGQGTGELFF.

The chain has TRBV4-1 and TRBJ2-7; no clear D. Looked up from germline, CDR1 is MGHRA and CDR2 is YSYEKL. The CDR3 loop spans 15 amino acids. V was trimmed by 1 base and J by 1 base, leaving 11 bases between them. The CDR3, as DNA: TGCGCCAGCAGCCAAGTTTACGGAGCGTCCTACGAGCAGTACTTC. As protein: CASSQVYGASYEQYF.

This chain uses TRBV19 with TRBJ2-1; 7 bases match TRBD2. Looked up from germline, CDR1 is LNHDA and CDR2 is SQIVND (reference sequence). With 3 bases clipped from V and 2 bases from J, the junction kept 13 bases outside the gene matches. This CDR3 has 18 amino acids. The CDR3 loop is CASSILGGIGLPYNEQFF. The CDR3 nucleotides are TGTGCCAGTAGTATCCTGGGGGGGATAGGACTTCCCTACAATGAGCAGTTCTTC.

V and J are TRBV7-2 and TRBJ2-3, with D perhaps TRBD2 (5 bases). Germline lookup yields CDR1 SGHTA and CDR2 FQGNSA. The CDR3 spans 15 residues. Trimming left V 6 bases short and J 4 bases short, with 17 bases between. CDR3 protein: CASSFGPSGADTQYF. The CDR3 nucleotides read TGTGCCAGCAGTTTCGGACCCTCCGGGGCAGATACGCAGTATTTT.

The CDR3: CASSVDGYGGDNEQFF. As DNA, the CDR3 is TGTGCCAGCAGCGTAGATGGCTACGGGGGGGACAATGAGCAGTTCTTC. This chain links TRBV9 with TRBJ2-1; the match to TRBD2 covers 8 bases. Germline V gene lookup returns CDR1 SGDLS and CDR2 YYNGEE. The CDR3 has 16 residues. Unmatched junction bases numbered 7, after V lost 0 bases and J lost 5 bases.

J is TRBJ2-7 and V is TRBV5-1, with a tentative D call TRBD2 (7 bases). Trimming pared 4 bases from V and 2 bases from J, leaving 13 bases between. Germline V gene sequence: CDR1 SGHRS, CDR2 YFSETQ. The CDR3 sequence is 14 residues long. The CDR3 DNA follows: TGCGCCAGCAGCCCAAGGGAGGGGGCCTACGAGCAGTACTTC. Its protein product is CASSPREGAYEQYF.

The DNA of the CDR3 is TGTGCCAGCAGCTTAGTCAGGGGGACAGGGGCAAGATACGAGCAGTACTTC. Encoded protein: CASSLVRGTGARYEQYF. The J gene is TRBJ2-7, the V gene TRBV7-9; TRBD1 agrees at 10 bases. CDR1 and CDR2 from the germline V gene are SEHNR and FQNEAQ (reference sequence). The V segment lost 1 base and the J segment 4 bases; nucleotides outside the gene matches: 10. The CDR3 covers 17 residues.

This chain joins TRBV6-6 and TRBJ1-1, with TRBD1 as a possible D gene (6 bases). This CDR3 spans 14 amino acids. V dropped 6 bases and J dropped 5 bases, with 16 bases sitting between them. Germline V CDR1 and CDR2: MNHNY, SVGAGI (reference sequence). The CDR3 coding sequence is TGTGCCAGCAGACAGGACAGTTGGGGGACTGAAGCTTTCTTT. Protein: CASRQDSWGTEAFF.

The chain has TRBV19 and TRBJ1-2, with 7 bases lining up with TRBD1. Germline CDR1 LNHDA, CDR2 SQIVND (reference sequence). V was pared by 4 bases and J by 5 bases, with 10 bases of the junction left unmatched. This CDR3 is built from 15 residues. In DNA form, the CDR3 reads TGTGCCAGTAGTAACCCGAGGGACAGAAATTATGGCTACACCTTC. It yields the protein CASSNPRDRNYGYTF.

In the case of this clone: This specimen includes other DNA sequences encoding the same CDR3. The J gene is TRBJ2-5, the V gene TRBV30; 7 nucleotides match TRBD1. Germline V gene lookup returns CDR1 GTSNPN and CDR2 SVGIG (reference sequence). J gave up 5 bases and V 2 bases, and 5 bases lay outside the gene matches. This CDR3 is 13 amino acids long. CDR3 nucleotide sequence: TGTGCCTGGAGTAGGACAGGAGCGGAGACCCAGTACTTC. Translating gives CAWSRTGAETQYF.

This clone was observed a single time. V and J are TRBV18 and TRBJ2-1, with 11 nucleotides matching TRBD2. The CDR3 sequence is 16 residues long. Per germline, CDR1 KGHSH and CDR2 LQKENI. Unmatched junction bases numbered 6, after V lost 0 bases and J lost 8 bases. CDR3 sequence (DNA): TGTGCCAGCTCACCACCCCTAGCGGGGGGCCAGCATGAGCAGTTCTTC. Protein: CASSPPLAGGQHEQFF.

This clone was detected only a few times. V gene TRBV18 combines with J gene TRBJ1-1; TRBD1 matches at 7 bases. V dropped 6 bases and J dropped 7; count of bases not matched to a gene: 8. Germline assignment: CDR1 KGHSH and CDR2 LQKENI. The CDR3 length is 13 residues. The DNA of the CDR3 is TGTGCCAGCTCTCCGGGACAGAGTCTTGAAGCTTTCTTT. This encodes CASSPGQSLEAFF. Looking up the rest from reference TRBV18 and TRBJ1-1 gives the full variable domain: NAGVMQNPRHLVRRRGQEARLRCSPMKGHSHVYWYRQLPEEGLKFMVYLQKENIIDESGMPKERFSAEFPKEGPSILRIQQVVRGDSAAYFCASSPGQSLEAFFGQGTRLTVV.

The rearrangement uses TRBV7-6 and TRBJ1-1; TRBD1 agrees at 8 bases. The germline CDR1 and CDR2 sequences are SGHVS and FNYEAQ. The CDR3 sequence is 16 residues long. The junction had 10 bases not matched to a gene; V was cut back by 1 base and J by 6 bases. CDR3: CASSLVPGGRGAEAFF. CDR3 coding DNA: TGTGCCAGCAGCTTAGTCCCAGGGGGCAGGGGGGCTGAAGCTTTCTTT.

The chain combines TRBV12-5 with TRBJ2-7; D unclear. CDR1 and CDR2 (germline): LGHNT, FRNRAP. Trimming removed 5 bases at V and 2 bases at J, with 16 bases between. The CDR3 totals 15 residues. The DNA of the CDR3 is TGTGCTAGTGGTCCGTACCAGACTCCTACCTACGAGCAGTACTTC. It yields the protein CASGPYQTPTYEQYF.

The V gene is TRBV20-1, the J gene TRBJ1-2; D gene uncertain. The CDR3 contains 11 residues. V was cut by 3 bases and J by 8 bases, with 10 bases left in between. The germline gives CDR1 DFQATT, CDR2 SNEGSKA (reference sequence). This chain's CDR3 is CSASHSRGYTF. The CDR3 DNA is TGCAGTGCTAGTCACAGTCGGGGCTACACCTTC.

The chain combines TRBV30 with TRBJ2-7; D is possibly TRBD2 (6 bases). This CDR3 is built from 12 residues. V lost 4 bases to trimming and J lost 0 bases, with 7 bases between them. Germline CDR1 is GTSNPN and CDR2 is SVGIG (reference sequence). DNA of the CDR3: TGTGCCTGGAAGGGACTCTCCTACGAGCAGTACTTC. Encoded protein: CAWKGLSYEQYF.